One sample yielded the 5 T cell receptor beta chains listed below, sequenced in a study of CD8+ T cells in alopecia areata. Reverse transcribed after extraction, RNA yielded cDNA as the sequencing template. TCRdb's table, derived via immunoSEQ multiplex PCR, lists solely in-frame clones and lacks some. The sample records about 15,000 clones, 60% being singletons. Peripheral blood and lesional scalp punch biopsies were taken from alopecia areata patients. Sequencing input: skin. Receptors originate from a human donor with alopecia areata.

This rearrangement joins TRBV5-4 to TRBJ1-2; 9 bases are a match to TRBD1. This CDR3 has 15 residues. V lost 6 bases to trimming and J lost 8 bases; unmatched junction nucleotides: 14. Germline loops: CDR1 SGHNT, CDR2 YYREEE (reference sequence). CDR3 amino acids: CASTNTPDRGFGYTF. DNA for the CDR3: TGTGCCAGCACCAACACCCCGGACAGGGGCTTCGGCTACACCTTC.

The J gene is TRBJ2-7, the V gene TRBV5-5; no definite D call. Trimming shortened V by 0 bases and J by 6 bases, and 10 bases separated the two germline ends. Looked up from germline, CDR1 is SGHKS and CDR2 is YYEKEE (reference sequence). CDR3 length equals 13 residues. The CDR3 sequence: CASSLVVGAEQYF. The DNA of the CDR3 is TGTGCCAGCAGCTTGGTAGTGGGCGCCGAGCAGTACTTC.

The V gene is TRBV19, the J gene TRBJ1-1; D is ambiguous. The CDR3 totals 15 residues. Trimming removed 0 bases at V and 3 bases at J, with 11 bases between. The germline gives CDR1 LNHDA, CDR2 SQIVND (reference sequence). The CDR3 DNA reads TGTGCCAGTAGTATAGATTACGGGAGATACACTGAAGCTTTCTTT. This codes for CASSIDYGRYTEAFF. Drawing the rest from reference TRBV19 and TRBJ1-1, the complete variable domain is DGGITQSPKYLFRKEGQNVTLSCEQNLNHDAMYWYRQDPGQGLRLIYYSQIVNDFQKGDIAEGYSVSREKKESFPLTVTSAQKNPTAFYLCASSIDYGRYTEAFFGQGTRLTVV.

The gene calls are TRBV7-8 and TRBJ1-2, with 10 nucleotides matching TRBD1. This CDR3 contains 13 residues. Trimming took 5 bases from V and 5 from J; bases not matched to a gene: 2. Looked up from germline, CDR1 is SGHVS and CDR2 is FQNEAQ. CDR3 loop: CASSRDRGYGYTF. The CDR3 bases are TGTGCCAGCAGCCGGGACAGGGGATATGGCTACACCTTC.

The rearrangement uses TRBV6-1 and TRBJ2-7; D is ambiguous. The CDR3 has 13 residues. The V gene lost 7 bases and the J gene lost 3 bases, with 13 bases spanning the gap. CDR1 and CDR2 from the germline V gene are MNHNS and SASEGT. CDR3 DNA sequence: TGTGCCAGCACCTCCACTTGGGTCTACGAGCAGTACTTC. Protein product: CASTSTWVYEQYF.